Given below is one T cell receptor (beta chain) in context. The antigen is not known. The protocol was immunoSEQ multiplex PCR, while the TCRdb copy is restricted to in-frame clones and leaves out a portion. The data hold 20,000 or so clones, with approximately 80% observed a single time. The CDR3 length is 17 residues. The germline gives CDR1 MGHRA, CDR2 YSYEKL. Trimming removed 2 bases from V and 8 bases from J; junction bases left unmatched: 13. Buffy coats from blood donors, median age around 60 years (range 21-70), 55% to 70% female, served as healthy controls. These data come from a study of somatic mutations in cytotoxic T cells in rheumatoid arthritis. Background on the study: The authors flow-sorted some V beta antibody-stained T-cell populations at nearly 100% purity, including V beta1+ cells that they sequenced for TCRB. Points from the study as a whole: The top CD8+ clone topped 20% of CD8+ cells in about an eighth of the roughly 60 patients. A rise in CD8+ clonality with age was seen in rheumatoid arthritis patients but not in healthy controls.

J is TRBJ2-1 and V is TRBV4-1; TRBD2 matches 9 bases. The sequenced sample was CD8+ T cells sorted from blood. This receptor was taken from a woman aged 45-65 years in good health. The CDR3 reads CASSQPGISGRHDEQFF. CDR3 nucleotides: TGCGCCAGCAGCCAACCAGGTATAAGCGGGAGGCACGATGAGCAGTTCTTC.